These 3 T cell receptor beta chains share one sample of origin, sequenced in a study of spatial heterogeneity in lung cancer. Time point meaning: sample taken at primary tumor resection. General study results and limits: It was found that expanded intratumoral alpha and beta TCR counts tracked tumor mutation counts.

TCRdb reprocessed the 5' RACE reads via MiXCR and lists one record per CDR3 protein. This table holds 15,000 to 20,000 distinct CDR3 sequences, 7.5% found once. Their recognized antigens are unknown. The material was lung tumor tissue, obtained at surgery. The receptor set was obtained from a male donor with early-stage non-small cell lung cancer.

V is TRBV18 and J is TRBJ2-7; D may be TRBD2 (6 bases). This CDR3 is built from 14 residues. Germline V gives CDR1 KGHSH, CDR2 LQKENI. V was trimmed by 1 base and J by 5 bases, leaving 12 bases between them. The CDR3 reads CASSPLAGLHEQYF. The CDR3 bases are TGTGCCAGCTCACCACTGGCGGGGCTGCACGAGCAGTACTTC.

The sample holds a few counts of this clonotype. The CDR3 DNA reads TGTGCCAGCTCACCACCCATGGACGGTAACTATGGCTACACCTTC. This gives the protein CASSPPMDGNYGYTF. The chain couples TRBV18 to TRBJ1-2; D not resolved. Per the germline V gene, CDR1 is KGHSH and CDR2 is LQKENI. Trimming stripped 0 bases from V and 1 base from J, with 9 bases between. This CDR3 has 15 residues.

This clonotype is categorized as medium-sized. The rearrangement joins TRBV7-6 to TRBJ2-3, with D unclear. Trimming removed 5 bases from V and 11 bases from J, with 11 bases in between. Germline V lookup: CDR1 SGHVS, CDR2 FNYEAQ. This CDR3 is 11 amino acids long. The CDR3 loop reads CASSPGALQYF. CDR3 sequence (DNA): TGTGCCAGCAGCCCCGGAGCTCTGCAGTATTTT. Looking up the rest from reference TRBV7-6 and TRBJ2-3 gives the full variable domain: GAGVSQSPRYKVTKRGQDVALRCDPISGHVSLYWYRQALGQGPEFLTYFNYEAQQDKSGLPNDRFSAERPEGSISTLTIQRTEQRDSAMYRCASSPGALQYFGPGTRLTVL.